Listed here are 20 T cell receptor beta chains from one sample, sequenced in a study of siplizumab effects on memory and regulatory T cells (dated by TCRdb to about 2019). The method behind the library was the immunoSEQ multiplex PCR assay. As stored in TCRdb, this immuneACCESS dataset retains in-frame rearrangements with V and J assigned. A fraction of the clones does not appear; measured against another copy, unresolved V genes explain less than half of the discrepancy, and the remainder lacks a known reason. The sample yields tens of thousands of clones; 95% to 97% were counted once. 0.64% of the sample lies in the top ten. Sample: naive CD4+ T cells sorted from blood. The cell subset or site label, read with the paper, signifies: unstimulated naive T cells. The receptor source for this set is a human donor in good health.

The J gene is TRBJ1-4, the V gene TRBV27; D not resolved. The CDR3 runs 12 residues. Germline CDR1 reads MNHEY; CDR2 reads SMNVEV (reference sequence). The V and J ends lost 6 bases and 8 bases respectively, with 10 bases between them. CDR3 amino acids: CASRRVGEKLFF. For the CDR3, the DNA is TGTGCCAGCAGGAGGGTGGGCGAAAAACTGTTTTTT.

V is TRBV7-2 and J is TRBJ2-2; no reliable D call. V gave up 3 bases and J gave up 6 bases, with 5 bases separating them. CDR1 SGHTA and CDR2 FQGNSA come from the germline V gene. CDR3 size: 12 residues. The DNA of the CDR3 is TGTGCCAGCAGCTTTAGGGCCGGGGAGCTGTTTTTT. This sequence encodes CASSFRAGELFF.

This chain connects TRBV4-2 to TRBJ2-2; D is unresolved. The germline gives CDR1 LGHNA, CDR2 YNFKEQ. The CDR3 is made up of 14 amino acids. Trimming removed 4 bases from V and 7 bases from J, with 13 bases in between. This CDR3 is CASSPDPNDGELFF. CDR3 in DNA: TGTGCCAGCAGCCCAGACCCAAATGACGGGGAGCTGTTTTTT.

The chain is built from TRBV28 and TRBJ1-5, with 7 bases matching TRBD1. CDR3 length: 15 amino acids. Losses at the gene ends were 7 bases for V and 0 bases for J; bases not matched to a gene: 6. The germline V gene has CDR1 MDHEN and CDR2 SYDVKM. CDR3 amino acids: CASTRGGLSNQPQHF. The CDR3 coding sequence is TGTGCCAGCACCAGGGGGGGGCTTAGCAATCAGCCCCAGCATTTT.

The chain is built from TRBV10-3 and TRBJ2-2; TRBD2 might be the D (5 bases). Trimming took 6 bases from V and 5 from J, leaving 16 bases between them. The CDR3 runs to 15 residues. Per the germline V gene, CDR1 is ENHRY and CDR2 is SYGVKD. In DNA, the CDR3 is TGTGCCATCAGGCCGGGAACGGAGAAAACCGGGGAGCTGTTTTTT. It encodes CAIRPGTEKTGELFF.

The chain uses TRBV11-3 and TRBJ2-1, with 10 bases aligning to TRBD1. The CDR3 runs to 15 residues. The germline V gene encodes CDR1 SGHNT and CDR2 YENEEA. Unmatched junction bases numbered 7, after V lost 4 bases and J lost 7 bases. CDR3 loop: CASSSRQGAENEQFF. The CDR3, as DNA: TGTGCCAGCAGCTCGAGACAGGGGGCTGAAAATGAGCAGTTCTTC.

The chain's CDR3 is CASSLKLAGGWETQYF. CDR3 nucleotides: TGTGCCAGCAGCTTAAAGCTAGCGGGAGGCTGGGAGACCCAGTACTTC. J is TRBJ2-5 and V is TRBV7-3; 11 bases agree with TRBD2. The CDR3 is 16 amino acids. V was pared by 1 base and J by 5 bases, with 6 bases of the junction left unmatched. The germline V gene has CDR1 SGHTA and CDR2 FQGTGA.

The CDR3 DNA sequence: TGTGCCAGCAGCTTAGCCAGTGTAGATACGCAGTATTTT. Amino acid sequence: CASSLASVDTQYF. The chain couples TRBV7-9 to TRBJ2-3, with D unclear. Trimming cost V 0 bases and J 5 bases, with 6 bases left between them. Per the germline V gene, CDR1 is SEHNR and CDR2 is FQNEAQ (reference sequence). The CDR3 covers 13 residues.

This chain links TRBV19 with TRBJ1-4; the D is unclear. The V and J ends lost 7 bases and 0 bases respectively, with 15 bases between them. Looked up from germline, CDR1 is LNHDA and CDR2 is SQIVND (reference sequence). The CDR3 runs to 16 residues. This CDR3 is CASKSNSQTTNEKLFF. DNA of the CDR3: TGTGCCAGTAAATCTAACAGTCAAACAACTAATGAAAAACTGTTTTTT. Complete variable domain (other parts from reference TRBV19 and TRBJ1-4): DGGITQSPKYLFRKEGQNVTLSCEQNLNHDAMYWYRQDPGQGLRLIYYSQIVNDFQKGDIAEGYSVSREKKESFPLTVTSAQKNPTAFYLCASKSNSQTTNEKLFFGSGTQLSVL.

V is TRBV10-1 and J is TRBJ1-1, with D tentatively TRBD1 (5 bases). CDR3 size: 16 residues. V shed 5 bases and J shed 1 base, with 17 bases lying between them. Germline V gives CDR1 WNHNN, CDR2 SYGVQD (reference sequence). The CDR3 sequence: CASSRTNGTGNTEAFF. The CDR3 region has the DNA TGCGCCAGCAGTCGAACCAACGGGACGGGGAACACTGAAGCTTTCTTT.

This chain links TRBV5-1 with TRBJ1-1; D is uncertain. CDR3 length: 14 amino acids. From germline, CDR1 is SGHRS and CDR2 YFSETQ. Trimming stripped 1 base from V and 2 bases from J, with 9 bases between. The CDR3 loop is CASSLLSTNTEAFF. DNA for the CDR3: TGCGCCAGCAGCTTGTTATCTACTAACACTGAAGCTTTCTTT.

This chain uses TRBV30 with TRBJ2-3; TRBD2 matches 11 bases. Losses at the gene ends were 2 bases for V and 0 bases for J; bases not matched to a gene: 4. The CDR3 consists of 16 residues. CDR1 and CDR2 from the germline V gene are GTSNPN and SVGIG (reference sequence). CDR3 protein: CAWSPGTSGSTDTQYF. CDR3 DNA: TGTGCCTGGAGTCCGGGGACTAGCGGCAGCACAGATACGCAGTATTTT.

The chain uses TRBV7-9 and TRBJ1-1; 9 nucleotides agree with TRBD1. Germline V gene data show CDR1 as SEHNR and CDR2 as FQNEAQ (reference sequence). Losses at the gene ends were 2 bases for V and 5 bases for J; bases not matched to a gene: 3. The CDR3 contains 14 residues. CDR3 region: CASSLNRGRTEAFF. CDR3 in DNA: TGTGCCAGCAGCTTAAACAGGGGGCGAACTGAAGCTTTCTTT. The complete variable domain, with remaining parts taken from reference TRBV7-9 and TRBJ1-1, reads DTGVSQNPRHKITKRGQNVTFRCDPISEHNRLYWYRQTLGQGPEFLTYFQNEAQLEKSRLLSDRFSAERPKGSFSTLEIQRTEQGDSAMYLCASSLNRGRTEAFFGQGTRLTVV.

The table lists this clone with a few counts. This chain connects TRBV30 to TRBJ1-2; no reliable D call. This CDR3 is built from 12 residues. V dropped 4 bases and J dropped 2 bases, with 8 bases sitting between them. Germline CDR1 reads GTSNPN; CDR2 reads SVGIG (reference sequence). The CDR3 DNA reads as TGTGCCTGGACCCCGAGGAACTATGGCTACACCTTC. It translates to CAWTPRNYGYTF.

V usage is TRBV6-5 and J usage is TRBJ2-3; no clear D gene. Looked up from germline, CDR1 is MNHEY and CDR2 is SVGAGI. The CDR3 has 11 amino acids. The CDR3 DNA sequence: TGTGCAAGTCAGAGGTCAGATACGCAGTATTTT. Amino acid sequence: CASQRSDTQYF.

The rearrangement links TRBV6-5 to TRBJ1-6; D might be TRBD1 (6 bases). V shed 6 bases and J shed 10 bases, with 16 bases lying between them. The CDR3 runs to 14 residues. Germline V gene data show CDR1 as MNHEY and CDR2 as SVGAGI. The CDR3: CASSLKPRGSPLHF. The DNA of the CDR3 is TGTGCCAGCAGCCTCAAACCCAGGGGATCACCCCTCCACTTT.

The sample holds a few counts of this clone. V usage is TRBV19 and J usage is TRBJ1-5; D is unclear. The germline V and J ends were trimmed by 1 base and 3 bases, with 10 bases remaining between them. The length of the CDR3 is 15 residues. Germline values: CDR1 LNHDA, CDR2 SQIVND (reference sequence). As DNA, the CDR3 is TGTGCCAGTAGTATAGGGGCAGGCCACAATCAGCCCCAGCATTTT. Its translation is CASSIGAGHNQPQHF.

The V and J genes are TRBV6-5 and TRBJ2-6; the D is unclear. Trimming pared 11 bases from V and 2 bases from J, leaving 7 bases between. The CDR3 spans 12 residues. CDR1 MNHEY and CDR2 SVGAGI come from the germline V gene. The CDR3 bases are TGTGCCGTCCTAACTGGGGCCAACGTCCTGACTTTC. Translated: CAVLTGANVLTF.

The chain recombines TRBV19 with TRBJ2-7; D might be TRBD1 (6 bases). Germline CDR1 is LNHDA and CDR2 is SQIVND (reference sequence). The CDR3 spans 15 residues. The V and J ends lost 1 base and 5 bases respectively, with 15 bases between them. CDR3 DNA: TGTGCCAGTAGTATAGTTGAGACAGGCCTCAACGAGCAGTACTTC. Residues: CASSIVETGLNEQYF. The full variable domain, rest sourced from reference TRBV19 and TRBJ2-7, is DGGITQSPKYLFRKEGQNVTLSCEQNLNHDAMYWYRQDPGQGLRLIYYSQIVNDFQKGDIAEGYSVSREKKESFPLTVTSAQKNPTAFYLCASSIVETGLNEQYFGPGTRLTVT.

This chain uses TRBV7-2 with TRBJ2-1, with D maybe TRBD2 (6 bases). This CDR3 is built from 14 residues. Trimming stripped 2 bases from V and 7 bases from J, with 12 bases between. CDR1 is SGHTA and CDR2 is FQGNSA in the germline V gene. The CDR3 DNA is TGTGCCAGCAGCTTAACGGGTGGGGGGAATGAGCAGTTCTTC. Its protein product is CASSLTGGGNEQFF.